This T cell receptor (beta chain) derives from a study of control samples from healthy donors and cancer patients (dated by TCRdb to the early 2020s). Deletion took 2 bases off V and 4 bases off J, with a span of 5 bases between the germline ends. Measured from the cysteine to the phenylalanine, the CDR3 is 12 residues long. Kept here is only the CDR3 DNA, which spans 36 bases and is read in frame from base 1. From the germline V gene (reference sequence), CDR1 is LNHNV and CDR2 is YYDKDF. Preparation of the library involved the immunoSEQ multiplex PCR assay. This is the immuneACCESS table as TCRdb keeps it, with only in-frame sequences that have V and J called. A part of the clones is gone; compared with another copy, unresolved V genes explain less than half, and the rest is unexplained. This sample gives some 130,000 clones in total; roughly 90% of them show up just once. The top ten clonotypes cover about 7.9% of the sample.

In regard to this clone: This receptor's antigen is unknown. No base quality values were provided; no much bigger clone lies one nucleotide off.

The specimen was PBMCs. The V and J segments used are TRBV15 and TRBJ2-5, with the D gene not confidently named. The clonotype comes from a man over 45 with head and neck cancer. The CDR3 has the sequence CATSRLTETQYF. The DNA sequence is as follows: TGTGCCACCAGCAGACTCACAGAGACCCAGTACTTC.